The sample holds a few counts of the clone carrying this T cell receptor beta chain. Germline lookup yields CDR1 LGHDT and CDR2 YNNKEL (reference sequence). The length of the CDR3 is 12 residues. V was pared by 1 base and J by 4 bases, with 2 bases between. This sample is part of a study of early T cells in non-severe SARS-CoV-2 infection. Overall study: Sequencing was performed on bulk RNA from unsorted whole blood, leaving chains unpaired.

Individual cDNA molecules carried attached unique molecular identifiers. TCRdb re-called the 5' RACE reads with MiXCR, one entry per CDR3 protein. The repertoire holds about 56,000 distinct CDR3 sequences, with over 12% as singletons. Sequencing was performed on whole blood, taken at baseline. The clonotype comes from an adult who was a healthcare worker with PCR-confirmed SARS-CoV-2 infection or an uninfected control (not recorded which). This chain links TRBV3-1 with TRBJ1-5; D not resolved. DNA of the CDR3: TGTGCCAGCAGCCAAGGTAATCAGCCCCAGCATTTT. The encoded protein is CASSQGNQPQHF.